This T cell receptor (beta chain) appears in the sequencing data of a study of blood T cell repertoires in COVID-19. Profiled with immunoSEQ multiplex PCR; TCRdb holds only in-frame clones, not every one. The sample records roughly 110,000 clones, about 81% being singletons. The specimen sequenced was peripheral blood. The clonotype originates from a man in his 70s with acute or convalescent COVID-19.

CDR3 amino acids: CASSSGLAGRDTQYF. Here the CDR3 DNA reads TGCGCCAGCAGCTCCGGACTAGCGGGGAGGGATACGCAGTATTTT. This chain joins TRBV5-1 and TRBJ2-3; 12 positions match TRBD2. V shed 3 bases, J shed 6 bases, and the junction held 5 bases outside the gene matches. The germline V gene encodes CDR1 SGHRS and CDR2 YFSETQ. The CDR3 runs 15 residues.